This T cell receptor beta chain was sequenced during a study of human T cells and chemical hapten exposure (dated by TCRdb to about 2021). Turning to the overall study: For sensitization, 2% DPC in acetone was applied to a roughly 2 cm by roughly 2 cm area of upper inner arm skin. Patients additionally received weekly therapeutic DPC doses to the scalp throughout the roughly 25-week study period. Patch testing on the upper back used Finn chambers containing 0.01% DPC, with scoring done after 6 days according to International Contact Dermatitis Research Group standards. Alopecia areata with under or over 50% scalp involvement, alopecia totalis and alopecia universalis were represented in the patient cohort, which was mostly female. The libraries were sequenced as a pool, and the TCR yield per sample differed mostly because of small variations in library volumes within the pool. Peripheral blood TCR repertoire changes were tracked in vivo in alopecia patients during primary and secondary sensitization to the hapten diphenylcyclopropenone (DPC). Blood samples were taken from patients before sensitization (week 0) and at 2, 6 and about 24 weeks after DPC sensitization. Some 29 alopecia patients gave blood for TCR sequencing at one to four time points (pre-sensitization, 2, 6 and 24 weeks).

This clonotype was observed a few times. The antigen it recognizes is unknown. Per-base qualities were not stored, and no clone one base away is much larger. The research as a whole found: Alopecia, a presumed autoimmune disease, was present in all patients, so the immune response of the patients might differ from that of healthy individuals. No change with DPC sensitization was found in the number of TCRs above 1 in 1000 frequency, and no evidence of global repertoire structure alterations was found. A positive correlation was found between the number of PT1 expanded TCRs and patch test score, with significance reached at thresholds 8, 16 and 32 but not 4. Repeated subsampling changed both the strength of the expansion versus patch-test correlation and the threshold at which that correlation became significant. Expanded TCRs formed significantly more large CDR3 similarity clusters than pre-sensitization or healthy control sets, consistent with antigen-driven responses.

Libraries came from RACE. For sequencing, a NextSeq 500 was employed. During library preparation, unique molecular identifiers were attached to individual cDNA molecules so that TCRs could be counted quantitatively and reproducibly. For every blood RNA sample, sequencing covered both the TCR alpha and TCR beta chains. The authors processed their data as follows. A median of roughly 99,000 TCRs per sample was observed, with a range of about 23,224 to 700,000. V, J and CDR3 annotation of the TCR reads was carried out using the Decombinator software suite. For PS versus PT1 abundance plots, all samples were subsampled to the same number of TCRs (28,000). Expanded TCRs were defined as absent before sensitization and observed at least eight times at the 2-week time point. Through fastp at Q25 and MiXCR, TCRdb rebuilt clones from the public reads, retaining in-frame beta chains. Rows are combined by CDR3 protein, so each entry shows the most common genes and DNA. TCRdb's processing, not the authors', yielded these V and J calls. Here the sample has over 300,000 distinct CDR3 sequences; less than 6.5% occur a single time. 2.6% of the sample lies in the top ten.

The meaning of the sample's time point label: pre-sensitization, week 0. The treatment or condition label corresponds to: therapeutic diphenylcyclopropenone sensitization with weekly scalp DPC. At each patch-test visit, blood was drawn before the patch test was applied. Patients were eligible if aged 18 to 70, diagnosed with alopecia and judged suitable for DPC therapy, and pregnant patients were excluded. Total RNA was extracted from unfractionated whole blood collected in Tempus Blood RNA tubes. The TCR was taken from a woman aged 45-65 years with alopecia areata. Some clones in this sample may be carry-over from other donors' samples. The sample consisted of whole blood, taken in connection with sensitization to the hapten diphenylcyclopropenone (DPC).

The DNA sequence is given as TGTGCCAGCAGCCAGACAGGGGGTGAAGAAAAACTGTTTTTT. Its product reads: CASSQTGGEEKLFF. The chain joins TRBV13 to TRBJ1-4, with 9 middle bases fitting TRBD1. From the germline V gene (reference sequence), CDR1 is PRHDT and CDR2 is FYEKMQ. Here V drops 5 bases and J drops 8 bases, and the junction holds 6 bases not matched to any gene. Its CDR3 holds 14 amino acids, cysteine through phenylalanine. Just the 42-base CDR3 DNA is kept, in frame starting at base 1.